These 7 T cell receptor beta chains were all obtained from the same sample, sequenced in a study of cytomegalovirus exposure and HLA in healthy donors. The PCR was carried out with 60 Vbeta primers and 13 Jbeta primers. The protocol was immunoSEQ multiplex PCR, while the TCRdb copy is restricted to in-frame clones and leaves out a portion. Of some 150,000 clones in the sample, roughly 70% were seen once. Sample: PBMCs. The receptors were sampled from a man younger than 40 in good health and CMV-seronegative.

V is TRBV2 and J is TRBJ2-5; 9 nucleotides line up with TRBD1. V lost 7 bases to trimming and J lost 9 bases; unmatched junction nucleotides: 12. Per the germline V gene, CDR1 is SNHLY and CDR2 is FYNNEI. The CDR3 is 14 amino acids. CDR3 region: CASKIYGQGSPQYF. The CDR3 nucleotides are TGTGCCAGCAAAATCTACGGACAGGGGAGCCCCCAGTACTTC.

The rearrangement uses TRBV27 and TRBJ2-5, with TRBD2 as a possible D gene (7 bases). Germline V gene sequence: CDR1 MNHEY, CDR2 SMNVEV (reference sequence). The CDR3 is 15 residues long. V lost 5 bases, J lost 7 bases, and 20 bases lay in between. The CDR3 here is CASSPSGGLFGTQYF. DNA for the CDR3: TGTGCCAGCAGTCCGTCCGGGGGGCTTTTTGGGACCCAGTACTTC.

CDR3 coding DNA: TGTGCCAGTAGCGACGGGACAGCAGGATATAGCAATCAGCCCCAGCATTTT. Protein: CASSDGTAGYSNQPQHF. This chain links TRBV19 with TRBJ1-5; the match to TRBD1 covers 7 bases. CDR1 and CDR2 (germline): LNHDA, SQIVND (reference sequence). V shed 6 bases, J shed 0 bases, and the junction held 11 bases outside the gene matches. This CDR3 comprises 17 residues.

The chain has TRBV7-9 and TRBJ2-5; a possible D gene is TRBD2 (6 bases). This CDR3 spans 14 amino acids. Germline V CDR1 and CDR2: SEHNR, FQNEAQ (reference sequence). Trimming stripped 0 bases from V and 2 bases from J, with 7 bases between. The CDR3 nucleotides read TGTGCCAGCAGCTTAGCGGCGGGACAAGAGACCCAGTACTTC. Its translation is CASSLAAGQETQYF. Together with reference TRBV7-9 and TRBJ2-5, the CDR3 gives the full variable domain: DTGVSQNPRHKITKRGQNVTFRCDPISEHNRLYWYRQTLGQGPEFLTYFQNEAQLEKSRLLSDRFSAERPKGSFSTLEIQRTEQGDSAMYLCASSLAAGQETQYFGPGTRLLVL.

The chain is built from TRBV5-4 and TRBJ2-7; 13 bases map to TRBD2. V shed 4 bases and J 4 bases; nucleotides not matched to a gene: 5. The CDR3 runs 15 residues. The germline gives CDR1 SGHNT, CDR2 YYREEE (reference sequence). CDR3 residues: CASSPGLAGLYEQYF. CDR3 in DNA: TGTGCCAGCAGCCCGGGACTAGCGGGGTTATACGAGCAGTACTTC.

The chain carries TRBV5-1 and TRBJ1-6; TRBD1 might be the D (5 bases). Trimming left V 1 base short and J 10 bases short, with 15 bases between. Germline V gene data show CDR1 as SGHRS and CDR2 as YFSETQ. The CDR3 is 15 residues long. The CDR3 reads CASSLSGGNRSPLHF. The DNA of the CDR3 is TGCGCCAGCAGCTTGAGTGGCGGCAACAGGTCACCCCTCCACTTT.

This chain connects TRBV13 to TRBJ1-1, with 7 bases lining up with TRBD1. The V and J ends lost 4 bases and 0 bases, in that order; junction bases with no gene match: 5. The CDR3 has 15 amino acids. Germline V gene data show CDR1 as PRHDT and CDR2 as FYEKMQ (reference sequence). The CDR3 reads CASSSTGVMNTEAFF. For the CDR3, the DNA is TGTGCCAGCAGCTCAACAGGGGTGATGAACACTGAAGCTTTCTTT.